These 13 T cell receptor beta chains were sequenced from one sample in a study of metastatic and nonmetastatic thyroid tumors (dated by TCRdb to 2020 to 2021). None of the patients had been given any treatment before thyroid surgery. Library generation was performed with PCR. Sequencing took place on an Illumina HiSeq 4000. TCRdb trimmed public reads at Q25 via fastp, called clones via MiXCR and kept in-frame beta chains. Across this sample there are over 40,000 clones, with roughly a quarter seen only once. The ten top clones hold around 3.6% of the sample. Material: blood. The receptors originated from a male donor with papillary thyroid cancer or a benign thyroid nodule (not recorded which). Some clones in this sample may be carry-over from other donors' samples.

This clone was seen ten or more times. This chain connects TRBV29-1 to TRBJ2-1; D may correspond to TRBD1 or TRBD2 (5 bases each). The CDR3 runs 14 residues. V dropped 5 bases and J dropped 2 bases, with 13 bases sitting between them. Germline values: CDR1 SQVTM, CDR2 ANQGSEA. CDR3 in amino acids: CSVNRDPPYNEQFF. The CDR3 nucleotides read TGCAGCGTTAACCGGGACCCTCCCTACAATGAGCAGTTCTTC.

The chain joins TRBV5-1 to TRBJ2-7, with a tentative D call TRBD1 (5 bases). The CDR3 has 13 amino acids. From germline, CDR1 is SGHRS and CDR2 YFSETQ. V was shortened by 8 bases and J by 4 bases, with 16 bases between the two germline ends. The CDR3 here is CARRLASGYEQYF. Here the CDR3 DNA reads TGCGCCAGAAGATTGGCTTCAGGGTACGAGCAGTACTTC.

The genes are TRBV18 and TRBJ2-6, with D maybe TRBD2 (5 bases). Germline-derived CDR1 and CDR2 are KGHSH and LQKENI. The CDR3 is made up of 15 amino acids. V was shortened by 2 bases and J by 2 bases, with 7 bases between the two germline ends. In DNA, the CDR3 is TGTGCCAGCTCACCAGAGGGCCCTGGGGCCAACGTCCTGACTTTC. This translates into CASSPEGPGANVLTF.

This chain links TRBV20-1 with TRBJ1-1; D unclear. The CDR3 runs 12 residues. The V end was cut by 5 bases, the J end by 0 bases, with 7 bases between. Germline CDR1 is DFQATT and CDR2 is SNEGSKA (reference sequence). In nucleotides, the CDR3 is TGCAGTGCTTCCTATATGAACACTGAAGCTTTCTTT. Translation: CSASYMNTEAFF.

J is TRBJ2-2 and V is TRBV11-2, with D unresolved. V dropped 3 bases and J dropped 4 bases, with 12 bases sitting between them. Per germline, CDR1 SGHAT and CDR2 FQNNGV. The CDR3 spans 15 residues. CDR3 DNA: TGTGCCAGCAGCTTTTTAGGGTCGATCACCGGGGAGCTGTTTTTT. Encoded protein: CASSFLGSITGELFF. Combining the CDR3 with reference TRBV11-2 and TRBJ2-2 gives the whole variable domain EAGVAQSPRYKIIEKRQSVAFWCNPISGHATLYWYQQILGQGPKLLIQFQNNGVVDDSQLPKDRFSAERLKGVDSTLKIQPAKLEDSAVYLCASSFLGSITGELFFGEGSRLTVL.

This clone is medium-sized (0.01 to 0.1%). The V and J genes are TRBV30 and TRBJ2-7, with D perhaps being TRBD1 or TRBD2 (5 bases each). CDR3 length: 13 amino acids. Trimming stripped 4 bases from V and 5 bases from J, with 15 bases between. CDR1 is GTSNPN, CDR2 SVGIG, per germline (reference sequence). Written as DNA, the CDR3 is TGTGCCTGGAACGAAGGGGCGGGCAACGAGCAGTACTTC. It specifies CAWNEGAGNEQYF.

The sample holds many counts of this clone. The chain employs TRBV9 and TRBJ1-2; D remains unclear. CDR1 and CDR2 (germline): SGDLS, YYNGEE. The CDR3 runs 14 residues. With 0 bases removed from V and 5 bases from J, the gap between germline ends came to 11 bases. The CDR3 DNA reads TGTGCCAGCAGCGTAGACGACAACCTTTATGGCTACACCTTC. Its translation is CASSVDDNLYGYTF.

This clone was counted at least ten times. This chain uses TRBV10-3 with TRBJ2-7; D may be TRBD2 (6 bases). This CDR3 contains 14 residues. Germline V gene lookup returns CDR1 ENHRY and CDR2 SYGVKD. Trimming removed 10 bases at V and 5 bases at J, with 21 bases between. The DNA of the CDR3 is TGTGCCACCTTCACCCAGGGAGGAGGCGACGAGCAGTACTTC. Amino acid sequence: CATFTQGGGDEQYF.

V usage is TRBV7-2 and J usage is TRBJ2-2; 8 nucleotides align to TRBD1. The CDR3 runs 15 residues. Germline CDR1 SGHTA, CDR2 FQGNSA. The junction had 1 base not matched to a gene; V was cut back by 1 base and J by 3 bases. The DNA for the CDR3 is TGTGCCAGCAGCTTAGGACAGGGGTACACCGGGGAGCTGTTTTTT. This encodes CASSLGQGYTGELFF.

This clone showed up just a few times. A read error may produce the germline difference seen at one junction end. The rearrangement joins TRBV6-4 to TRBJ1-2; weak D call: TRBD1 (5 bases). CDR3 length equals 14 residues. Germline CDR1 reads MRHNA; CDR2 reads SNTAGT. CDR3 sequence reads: CVSSEGLWGHGYTF. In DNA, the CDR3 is TGTGTCAGCAGTGAAGGGTTATGGGGCCATGGCTACACCTTC.

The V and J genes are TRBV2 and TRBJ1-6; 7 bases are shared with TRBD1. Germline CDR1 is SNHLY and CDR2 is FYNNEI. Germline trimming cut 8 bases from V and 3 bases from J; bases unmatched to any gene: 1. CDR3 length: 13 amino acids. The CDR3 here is CASRDSYNSPLHF. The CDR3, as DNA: TGTGCCAGCCGGGACAGCTATAATTCACCCCTCCACTTT.

CDR3 sequence: CASNHSLGASHEQYF. CDR3 coding DNA: TGTGCCAGCAACCACTCATTAGGGGCGTCCCACGAGCAGTACTTC. The chain joins TRBV11-2 to TRBJ2-7; a possible D gene is TRBD1 (5 bases). Germline loops: CDR1 SGHAT, CDR2 FQNNGV. The CDR3 totals 15 residues. Between the trimmed V and J ends, which lost 7 bases and 5 bases, there was a span of 21 bases.

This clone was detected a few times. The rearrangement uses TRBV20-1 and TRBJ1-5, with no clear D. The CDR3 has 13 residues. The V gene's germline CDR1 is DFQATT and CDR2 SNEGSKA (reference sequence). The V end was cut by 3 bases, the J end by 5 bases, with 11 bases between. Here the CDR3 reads CSASLAGDQPQHF. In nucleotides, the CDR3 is TGCAGTGCTAGTCTCGCTGGCGATCAGCCCCAGCATTTT.